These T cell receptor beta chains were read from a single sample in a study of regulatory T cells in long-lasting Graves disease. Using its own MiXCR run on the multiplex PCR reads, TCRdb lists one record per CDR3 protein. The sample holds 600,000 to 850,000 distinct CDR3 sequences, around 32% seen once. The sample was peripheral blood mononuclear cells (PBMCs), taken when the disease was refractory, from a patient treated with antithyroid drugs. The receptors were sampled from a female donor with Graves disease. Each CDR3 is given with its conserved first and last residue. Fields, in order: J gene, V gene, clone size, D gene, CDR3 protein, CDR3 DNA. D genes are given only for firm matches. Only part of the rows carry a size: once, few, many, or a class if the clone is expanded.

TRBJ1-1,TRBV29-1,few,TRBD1,CSVKGDRGYGTEAFF,TGCAGCGTTAAGGGGGACAGGGGGTACGGCACTGAAGCTTTCTTT
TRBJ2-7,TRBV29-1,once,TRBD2,CSVEGLAGVVSYEQYF,TGCAGCGTTGAAGGGCTAGCGGGAGTGGTATCCTACGAGCAGTACTTC
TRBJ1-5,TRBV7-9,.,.,CASSAMNSNQPQHF,TGTGCCAGCAGCGCCATGAATAGCAATCAGCCCCAGCATTTT
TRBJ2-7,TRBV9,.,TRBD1,CASSRGQGNEQYF,TGTGCCAGCAGCCGGGGACAGGGCAACGAGCAGTACTTC
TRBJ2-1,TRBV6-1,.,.,CASSLEVSGPYNEQFF,TGTGCCAGCAGCTTAGAGGTTAGCGGACCCTACAATGAGCAGTTCTTC
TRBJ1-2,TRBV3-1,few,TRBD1,CASSQTGEGGYGYTF,TGTGCCAGCAGCCAGACAGGGGAAGGGGGCTATGGCTACACCTTC
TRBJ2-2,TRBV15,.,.,CATSIGGELFF,TGTGCCACCTCGATCGGCGGGGAGCTGTTTTTT
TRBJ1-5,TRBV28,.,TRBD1,CASRIIWTGGNQPQHF,TGTGCCAGCAGGATTATTTGGACAGGGGGTAATCAGCCCCAGCATTTT
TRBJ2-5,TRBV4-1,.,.,CASSHFGETQYF,TGCGCCAGCAGCCATTTTGGAGAGACCCAGTACTTC
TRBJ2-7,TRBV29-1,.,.,CSAQDGNSYEQYF,TGCAGCGCCCAGGACGGAAACTCCTACGAGCAGTACTTC
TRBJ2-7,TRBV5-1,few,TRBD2,CASRYGSGGYEQYF,TGCGCCAGCAGGTATGGTAGCGGGGGCTACGAGCAGTACTTC
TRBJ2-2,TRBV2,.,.,CASSEGEYTGELFF,TGTGCCAGCAGTGAGGGGGAATACACCGGGGAGCTGTTTTTT
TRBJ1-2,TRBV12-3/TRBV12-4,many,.,CASSPTVAVRYGYTF,.
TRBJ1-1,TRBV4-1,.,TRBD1,CASRTRDSYTEAFF,TGCGCCAGCAGAACCAGGGACAGTTACACTGAAGCTTTCTTT
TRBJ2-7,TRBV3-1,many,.,CASSLSTSYEQYF,TGTGCCAGCAGTTTAAGCACTTCCTACGAGCAGTACTTC
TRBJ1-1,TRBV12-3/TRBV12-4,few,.,CASSPSGKAFF,TGTGCCAGCAGCCCCTCGGGGAAAGCTTTCTTT
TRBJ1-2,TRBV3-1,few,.,CASSQGRGWGYTF,TGTGCCAGCAGCCAAGGCAGGGGATGGGGCTACACCTTC
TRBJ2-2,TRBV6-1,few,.,CASSDLIPGELFF,TGTGCCAGCAGTGACCTTATTCCCGGGGAGCTGTTTTTT